One sample yielded the 8 T cell receptor beta chains listed below, sequenced in a study of T cells in Graves' hyperthyroidism and ophthalmopathy. The TCR beta CDR3 regions underwent amplification using RNA transcripts as the source. The TCR CDR3 was amplified in a first-round RT-PCR using the HTBI primer set. One entry per CDR3 protein, called by TCRdb with MiXCR from the multiplex PCR reads. The data show 400,000 to 500,000 distinct CDR3 sequences, roughly an eighth seen once. Sequenced material: blood. These receptors originate from a woman aged 18-35 years with Graves' hyperthyroidism.

The rearrangement links TRBV7-9 to TRBJ1-2; 8 bases are shared with TRBD1. The J segment lost 4 bases and the V segment lost 1 base, leaving 8 bases of the junction unmatched. This CDR3 comprises 16 residues. Germline loops: CDR1 SEHNR, CDR2 FQNEAQ (reference sequence). The CDR3: CASSLGRDRYTYGYTF. CDR3 nucleotide sequence: TGTGCCAGCAGCTTAGGCAGGGACAGGTACACCTATGGCTACACCTTC.

This clonotype was seen a few times. V usage is TRBV5-6 and J usage is TRBJ2-7; the D is unclear. This CDR3 is 14 amino acids long. V lost 7 bases and J lost 3, with 17 bases in between. Looked up from germline, CDR1 is SGHDT and CDR2 is YYEEEE. The CDR3 sequence is CASAALRGNYEQYF. CDR3 coding DNA: TGTGCCAGCGCCGCCCTGCGCGGTAACTACGAGCAGTACTTC.

This clonotype was recorded many times. This sequence joins TRBV5-1 and TRBJ2-3; 9 bases are shared with TRBD1. This CDR3 has 14 residues. The trim removed 7 bases at V and 2 bases at J, leaving 5 bases unmatched. In germline, CDR1 is SGHRS, CDR2 YFSETQ. Here the CDR3 reads CASWTGVPTDTQYF. The CDR3 nucleotides read TGCGCCAGCTGGACAGGGGTCCCCACAGATACGCAGTATTTT.

This clonotype was seen repeatedly, ten times or more. The chain is built from TRBV20-1 and TRBJ2-7; possibly TRBD1 for D (6 bases). Trimming stripped 6 bases from V and 4 bases from J, with 22 bases between. The CDR3 spans 15 residues. The germline V gene encodes CDR1 DFQATT and CDR2 SNEGSKA (reference sequence). CDR3 sequence: CSAIPSGTILYEQYF. CDR3 sequence (DNA): TGCAGTGCGATCCCCTCCGGGACAATCCTTTACGAGCAGTACTTC.

The table lists this clonotype with a few counts. The V and J genes are TRBV6-1 and TRBJ1-6; no firm D call. Germline values: CDR1 MNHNS, CDR2 SASEGT. Trimming removed 6 bases from V and 6 bases from J, with 12 bases in between. The CDR3 loop spans 14 amino acids. The CDR3 nucleotides are TGTGCCAGCAGCGACGGAACCCGTAATTCACCCCTCCACTTT. It encodes CASSDGTRNSPLHF.

There are a few counts of this clonotype. CDR3 protein: CASSPMNRAETQYF. The CDR3 DNA is TGTGCCAGCAGCCCTATGAACAGGGCGGAGACCCAGTACTTC. J is TRBJ2-5 and V is TRBV6-1; possibly TRBD1 for D (6 bases). CDR1 is MNHNS and CDR2 is SASEGT in the germline V gene. Trimming left V 6 bases short and J 5 bases short, with 16 bases between. This CDR3 is 14 amino acids long.

Many counts were recorded for this clonotype. The genes are TRBV6-5 and TRBJ1-1; D unclear. Deletions cut 0 bases from V and 0 bases from J, with 8 bases between. Germline V gene lookup returns CDR1 MNHEY and CDR2 SVGAGI. This CDR3 contains 15 residues. In nucleotides, the CDR3 is TGTGCCAGCAGTTACTCAGGACGGATGAACACTGAAGCTTTCTTT. This gives the protein CASSYSGRMNTEAFF.

This clonotype was recorded a few times. The J gene is TRBJ1-5, the V gene TRBV19; the D gene is possibly TRBD1 (5 bases). Trimming shortened V by 2 bases and J by 2 bases, and 13 bases separated the two germline ends. The CDR3 contains 16 residues. Germline CDR1 reads LNHDA; CDR2 reads SQIVND (reference sequence). Written as DNA, the CDR3 is TGTGCCAGTAGTATATATCAGGGTTCCGGCAATCAGCCCCAGCATTTT. Translated: CASSIYQGSGNQPQHF.